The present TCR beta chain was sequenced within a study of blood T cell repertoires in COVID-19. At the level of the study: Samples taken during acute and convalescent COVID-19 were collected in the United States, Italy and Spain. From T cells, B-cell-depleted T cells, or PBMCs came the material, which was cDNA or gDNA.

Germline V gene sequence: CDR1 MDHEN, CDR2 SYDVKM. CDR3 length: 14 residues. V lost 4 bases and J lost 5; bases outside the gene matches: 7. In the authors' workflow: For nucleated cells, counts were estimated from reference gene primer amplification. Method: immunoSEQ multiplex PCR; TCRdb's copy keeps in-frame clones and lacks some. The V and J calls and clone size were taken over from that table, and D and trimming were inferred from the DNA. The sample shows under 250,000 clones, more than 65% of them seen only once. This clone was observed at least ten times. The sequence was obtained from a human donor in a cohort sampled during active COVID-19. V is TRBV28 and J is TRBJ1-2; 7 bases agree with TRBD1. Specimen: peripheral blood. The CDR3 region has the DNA TGTGCCAGCAGTTCACAGGGGCCCACGTATGGCTACACCTTC. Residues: CASSSQGPTYGYTF.